This T cell receptor beta chain was identified during a study of control samples from healthy donors and cancer patients. Libraries were prepared by immunoSEQ multiplex PCR; TCRdb keeps only in-frame clonotypes and omits some of them. This sample has 100,000 or so clones, with under 90% found just once. This clone was seen a handful of times. Germline and junction disagree at one end, which may indicate a read error. There are 15 residues in the CDR3. The germline V gene encodes CDR1 SSHAT and CDR2 FNYEAQ (reference sequence). This TCR derives from a woman in her forties or fifties in good health. The sequenced material came from blood. The chain joins TRBV7-7 to TRBJ2-1, with D perhaps being TRBD1 or TRBD2 (7 bases each). This CDR3 reads CASSFGQGGFDEQFF. CDR3 sequence (DNA): TGTGCTAGCAGCTTTGGGCAGGGGGGGTTCGATGAGCAGTTCTTC.